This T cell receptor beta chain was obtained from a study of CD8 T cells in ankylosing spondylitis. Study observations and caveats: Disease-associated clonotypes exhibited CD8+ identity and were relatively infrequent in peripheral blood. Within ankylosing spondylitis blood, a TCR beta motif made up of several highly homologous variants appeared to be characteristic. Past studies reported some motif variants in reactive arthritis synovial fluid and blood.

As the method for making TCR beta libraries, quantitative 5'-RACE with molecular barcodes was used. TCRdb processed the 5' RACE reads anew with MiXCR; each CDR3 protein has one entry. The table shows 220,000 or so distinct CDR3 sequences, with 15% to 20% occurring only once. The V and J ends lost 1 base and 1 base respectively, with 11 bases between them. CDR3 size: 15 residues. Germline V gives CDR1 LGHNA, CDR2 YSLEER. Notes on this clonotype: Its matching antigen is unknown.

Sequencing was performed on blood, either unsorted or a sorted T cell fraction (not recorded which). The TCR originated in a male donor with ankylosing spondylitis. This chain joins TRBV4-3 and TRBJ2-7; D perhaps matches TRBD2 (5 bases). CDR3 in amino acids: CASSQGASRSYEQYF. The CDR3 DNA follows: TGCGCCAGCAGCCAAGGGGCTAGCCGGTCCTACGAGCAGTACTTC.